Here is one TCR beta chain with its context. The source of the sample is a study of CD8 T cells in Susac syndrome. Negative isolation yielded the CD8+ and CD4+ T cells, while FACS enriched the TEMRA cells. RNA totalling about 0.5 to 1 ug underwent reverse transcription with random hexamers. TCRdb re-analysed the immunoSEQ multiplex PCR reads in MiXCR, keeping a single row per CDR3 protein. Of about 120,000 distinct CDR3 sequences in the sample, 94% were seen once. Specimen: CD4+ T cells from PBMCs. This TCR was recovered from a human donor in good health.

CDR3 protein: CASSSPGSGRRETQYF. CDR3 nucleotides: TGTGCCAGCAGTTCCCCGGGGAGCGGGAGGAGGGAGACCCAGTACTTC. This chain connects TRBV28 to TRBJ2-5; 9 bases fit TRBD2. V gave up 4 bases and J gave up 5 bases; unmatched junction bases: 11. The CDR3 has 16 residues. CDR1 is MDHEN, CDR2 SYDVKM, per germline.